The present entry profiles one T cell receptor beta chain with its context. The antigen is unknown. The data derive from a study of a mutant IDH1 vaccine in newly diagnosed glioma. About the study: The earlier regimen, radiotherapy, temozolomide, or both, was most often both. Study-wide points: It was approximately 93% of patients that developed vaccine-induced immune responses. Apparently, pseudoprogression bore no relation to changes among the top peripheral T cell clonotypes.

The time point was: baseline, week 1 (first vaccination visit). The treatment denotes: pre-vaccination baseline after standard-of-care therapy. Donors' newly diagnosed IDH1-mutant WHO grade 3 or 4 astrocytomas lacked nuclear ATRX. Profiling relied on immunoSEQ multiplex PCR, and the TCRdb table lists in-frame clones only, not all of them. The repertoire has fewer than 50,000 clones, roughly 78% of them found once; the top ten carry approximately 9.1%. The V and J ends lost 5 bases and 2 bases respectively, with 9 bases between them. CDR3 length: 13 residues. The germline gives CDR1 MGHDK, CDR2 SYGVNS.

The receptor was derived from a man aged 35-49 years with glioma. Some clones in this sample may be carry-over from other donors' samples. The gene calls are TRBV25-1 and TRBJ1-2, with D unresolved. The input for sequencing was PBMCs, taken from a glioma patient treated with radiotherapy, temozolomide or both. The DNA for the CDR3 is TGTGCCAGCAGTTCCGGTCGAAACTATGGCTACACCTTC. It specifies CASSSGRNYGYTF.